These T cell receptor beta chains were read from a single sample in a study of blood T cell repertoires in COVID-19. TCRdb keeps only in-frame clones here, not all; method: immunoSEQ multiplex PCR. The table has roughly 250,000 clones, roughly 89% seen once. Material for sequencing was peripheral blood. The receptors here all came from a man aged 25-45 years with acute or convalescent COVID-19. The CDR3 runs from the conserved cysteine through the conserved F or W. The D gene is left open where the match is weak. For some rows the clone size is stated as once, few or many, or as a class when expanded; others skip it.

d_call: .; clone_size: .; v_call: TRBV10-3; j_call: TRBJ2-6; cdr3_aa: CAISESQGGAGANVLTF; cdr3_nt: TGTGCCATCAGTGAGTCGCAGGGTGGGGCTGGGGCCAACGTCCTGACTTTC
d_call: .; clone_size: .; v_call: TRBV7-3; j_call: TRBJ1-1; cdr3_aa: CASSLAGPRKGTEAFF; cdr3_nt: TGTGCCAGCAGCTTAGCAGGGCCCCGGAAGGGCACTGAAGCTTTCTTT
d_call: .; clone_size: .; v_call: TRBV5-8; j_call: TRBJ1-3; cdr3_aa: CASSRRGGAGNTIYF; cdr3_nt: TGTGCCAGCAGCCGACGCGGCGGAGCTGGAAACACCATATATTTT
d_call: .; clone_size: .; v_call: TRBV12-3/TRBV12-4; j_call: TRBJ1-1; cdr3_aa: CASSLNQGRAFF; cdr3_nt: TGTGCCAGCAGTTTAAATCAGGGGCGAGCTTTCTTT
d_call: .; clone_size: once; v_call: TRBV11-3; j_call: TRBJ1-1; cdr3_aa: CASSGGNTQAFF; cdr3_nt: TGTGCCAGCAGCGGAGGGAACACTCAAGCTTTCTTT
d_call: .; clone_size: .; v_call: TRBV27; j_call: TRBJ2-3; cdr3_aa: CASSLLGGTDTQYF; cdr3_nt: TGTGCCAGCAGTTTATTGGGCGGCACAGATACGCAGTATTTT
d_call: .; clone_size: .; v_call: TRBV6-5; j_call: TRBJ2-2; cdr3_aa: CASTGVGSYTGELFF; cdr3_nt: TGTGCCAGCACCGGTGTCGGGAGCTACACCGGGGAGCTGTTTTTT
d_call: .; clone_size: .; v_call: TRBV2; j_call: TRBJ1-5; cdr3_aa: CASSREGTSNQPQHF; cdr3_nt: TGTGCCAGCAGTCGGGAGGGGACAAGCAATCAGCCCCAGCATTTT
d_call: TRBD2; clone_size: once; v_call: TRBV28; j_call: TRBJ2-7; cdr3_aa: CASTNGGASLWYEQYF; cdr3_nt: TGTGCCAGCACCAACGGGGGGGCCTCCTTATGGTACGAGCAGTACTTC
d_call: TRBD1; clone_size: .; v_call: TRBV10-2; j_call: TRBJ1-1; cdr3_aa: CASSESLGQAMNTEAFF; cdr3_nt: TGCGCCAGCAGTGAGTCGTTGGGACAGGCTATGAACACTGAAGCTTTCTTT
d_call: .; clone_size: .; v_call: TRBV29-1; j_call: TRBJ2-4; cdr3_aa: CSVEDTGEAKNIQYF; cdr3_nt: TGCAGCGTTGAAGATACCGGGGAGGCCAAAAACATTCAGTACTTC
d_call: TRBD1; clone_size: .; v_call: TRBV3-1/TRBV3-2; j_call: TRBJ1-1; cdr3_aa: CASGQGVVTEAFF; cdr3_nt: TGTGCCAGCGGACAGGGGGTGGTCACTGAAGCTTTCTTT
d_call: .; clone_size: .; v_call: TRBV28; j_call: TRBJ1-4; cdr3_aa: CASNGPGLREKLFF; cdr3_nt: TGTGCCAGCAATGGACCGGGACTAAGGGAAAAACTGTTTTTT
d_call: .; clone_size: once; v_call: TRBV18; j_call: TRBJ2-3; cdr3_aa: CASSIQSTDTQYF; cdr3_nt: TGTGCCAGCTCAATCCAAAGCACAGATACGCAGTATTTT
d_call: .; clone_size: once; v_call: TRBV30; j_call: TRBJ1-4; cdr3_aa: CAWRQRNRVYEKLFF; cdr3_nt: TGTGCCTGGAGGCAAAGGAACAGGGTATATGAAAAACTGTTTTTT
d_call: .; clone_size: once; v_call: TRBV6-5; j_call: TRBJ1-1; cdr3_aa: CASSYSAGQTEAFF; cdr3_nt: TGTGCCAGCAGTTACTCGGCAGGGCAAACTGAAGCTTTCTTT
d_call: .; clone_size: .; v_call: TRBV19; j_call: TRBJ1-1; cdr3_aa: CASSIEGLNAAFF; cdr3_nt: TGTGCCAGTAGTATAGAGGGCTTAAACGCAGCTTTCTTT
d_call: .; clone_size: few; v_call: TRBV28; j_call: TRBJ1-2; cdr3_aa: CASSGGYGYTF; cdr3_nt: TGTGCCAGCTCGGGTGGCTATGGCTACACCTTC
d_call: .; clone_size: .; v_call: TRBV7-9; j_call: TRBJ1-1; cdr3_aa: CASSTVQGGTEAFF; cdr3_nt: TGTGCCAGCAGCACAGTCCAGGGTGGGACTGAAGCTTTCTTT
d_call: TRBD1; clone_size: .; v_call: TRBV2; j_call: TRBJ2-5; cdr3_aa: CASSEEGAVETQYF; cdr3_nt: TGTGCCAGCAGTGAAGAGGGGGCGGTAGAGACCCAGTACTTC
d_call: .; clone_size: .; v_call: TRBV5-4; j_call: TRBJ2-3; cdr3_aa: CASSLYGRNTDTQYF; cdr3_nt: TGTGCCAGCAGCTTGTATGGGAGAAACACAGATACGCAGTATTTT
d_call: .; clone_size: .; v_call: TRBV11-1; j_call: TRBJ1-1; cdr3_aa: CASSPSGGRLNTEAFF; cdr3_nt: TGTGCCAGCAGCCCTAGTGGGGGCAGATTGAACACTGAAGCTTTCTTT
d_call: .; clone_size: .; v_call: TRBV19; j_call: TRBJ2-7; cdr3_aa: CASSIVREREQYF; cdr3_nt: TGTGCCAGTAGTATAGTGAGAGAACGGGAGCAGTACTTC
d_call: .; clone_size: .; v_call: TRBV1; j_call: TRBJ2-7; cdr3_aa: CTGQKRGDTGYEQYF; cdr3_nt: TGCACCGGCCAAAAGCGGGGGGACACCGGATACGAGCAGTACTTC
d_call: TRBD1; clone_size: once; v_call: TRBV12-3/TRBV12-4; j_call: TRBJ1-2; cdr3_aa: CASRGDRESYTF; cdr3_nt: TGTGCCAGCAGAGGGGACAGGGAAAGCTACACCTTC
d_call: .; clone_size: .; v_call: TRBV15; j_call: TRBJ1-1; cdr3_aa: CATSRSQGTEAFF; cdr3_nt: TGTGCCACCAGCAGATCGCAGGGGACTGAAGCTTTCTTT
d_call: TRBD2; clone_size: once; v_call: TRBV5-1; j_call: TRBJ2-1; cdr3_aa: CASSRGLAGGPFNEQFF; cdr3_nt: TGCGCCAGCAGCCGGGGACTAGCGGGAGGGCCTTTCAATGAGCAGTTCTTC
d_call: .; clone_size: .; v_call: TRBV6-5; j_call: TRBJ1-5; cdr3_aa: CASSSPQQPQHF; cdr3_nt: TGTGCCAGCAGTTCCCCACAACAGCCCCAGCATTTT
d_call: .; clone_size: .; v_call: TRBV5-1; j_call: TRBJ2-5; cdr3_aa: CASSLGPPGGETQYF; cdr3_nt: TGCGCCAGCAGCTTGGGCCCCCCGGGTGGAGAGACCCAGTACTTC
d_call: .; clone_size: once; v_call: TRBV5-1; j_call: TRBJ1-1; cdr3_aa: CASSLWMSGTEAFF; cdr3_nt: TGCGCCAGCAGCTTGTGGATGAGCGGGACAGAAGCTTTCTTT
d_call: TRBD2; clone_size: .; v_call: TRBV28; j_call: TRBJ2-1; cdr3_aa: CASSRLGLAGAEQFF; cdr3_nt: TGTGCCAGCAGTAGACTGGGACTAGCGGGGGCGGAGCAGTTCTTC
d_call: .; clone_size: .; v_call: TRBV28; j_call: TRBJ1-6; cdr3_aa: CASWATGVNSPLHF; cdr3_nt: TGTGCCAGCTGGGCTACGGGGGTCAATTCACCCCTCCACTTT
d_call: TRBD2; clone_size: .; v_call: TRBV5-4; j_call: TRBJ2-3; cdr3_aa: CASSLTSGGADTQYF; cdr3_nt: TGTGCCAGCAGCTTGACTAGCGGGGGCGCAGATACGCAGTATTTT
d_call: TRBD1; clone_size: .; v_call: TRBV18; j_call: TRBJ2-6; cdr3_aa: CASSRDRRSSGANVLTF; cdr3_nt: TGTGCCAGCTCACGGGACAGGAGGAGCTCTGGGGCCAACGTCCTGACTTTC
d_call: .; clone_size: .; v_call: TRBV7-8; j_call: TRBJ1-3; cdr3_aa: CASSTRRDSGNTIYF; cdr3_nt: TGTGCCAGCAGCACACGGAGGGACTCTGGAAACACCATATATTTT
d_call: TRBD1; clone_size: .; v_call: TRBV23-1; j_call: TRBJ2-7; cdr3_aa: CASSVGTVTYEQYF; cdr3_nt: TGCGCCAGCAGCGTCGGGACAGTTACCTACGAGCAGTACTTC
d_call: .; clone_size: .; v_call: TRBV28; j_call: TRBJ1-5; cdr3_aa: CASSSTSDYSNQPQHF; cdr3_nt: TGTGCCAGCAGTTCCACATCCGACTATAGCAATCAGCCCCAGCATTTT
d_call: TRBD1; clone_size: .; v_call: TRBV27; j_call: TRBJ1-1; cdr3_aa: CASRPLGRGLLVNTEAFF; cdr3_nt: TGTGCCAGCAGACCACTGGGCAGGGGGCTTCTGGTGAACACTGAAGCTTTCTTT
d_call: TRBD1; clone_size: .; v_call: TRBV28; j_call: TRBJ1-3; cdr3_aa: CASRSGTVSGNTIYF; cdr3_nt: TGTGCCAGCAGGTCCGGGACAGTCTCTGGAAACACCATATATTTT
d_call: .; clone_size: .; v_call: TRBV28; j_call: TRBJ1-6; cdr3_aa: CASSLLSSPLHF; cdr3_nt: TGTGCCAGCAGTCTTCTGAGTTCACCCCTCCACTTT